The rows below give T cell receptor beta chains drawn from one sample of a study of blood T cell repertoires in COVID-19. The protocol was immunoSEQ multiplex PCR, while the TCRdb copy is restricted to in-frame clones and leaves out a portion. The sample holds about 160,000 clones, about 80% seen once. The specimen sequenced was PBMCs or T cells enriched from blood (not recorded which). These receptor sequences come from a woman aged 55-70 years who had recovered from COVID-19. CDR3s include the opening cysteine and the closing phenylalanine or tryptophan. A D gene is named only where the DNA matches it firmly. The listing skips clone size in some rows; elsewhere it reads once, few, many or a size class.

j_call,v_call,clone_size,d_call,cdr3_nt,cdr3_aa
TRBJ2-3,TRBV20-1,NA,TRBD2,TGCAGAGCGGGGGGAATCGATACGCAGTATTTT,CRAGGIDTQYF
TRBJ2-2,TRBV29-1,NA,NA,TGCAGCGTTGGGGAGGCCGGGGAGCTGTTTTTT,CSVGEAGELFF
TRBJ2-5,TRBV10-3,NA,TRBD1,TGTGCCATCAGTCCGGGACAGGGGTACCAAGAGACCCAGTACTTC,CAISPGQGYQETQYF
TRBJ1-2,TRBV11-2,NA,TRBD1,TGTGCCAGCAGCTCCCTCCTGGACAGGGGGGTCTATGGCTACACCTTC,CASSSLLDRGVYGYTF
TRBJ2-5,TRBV5-4,NA,TRBD2,TGTGCCAGCAGCCCGGGGACTAGCGGGGGGCGGGAGACCCAGTACTTC,CASSPGTSGGRETQYF
TRBJ2-1,TRBV11-2,NA,TRBD2,TGTGCCAGCAGCTTAGATGGCGGACTAGCTTTCTTAGGATACAATGAGCAGTTCTTC,CASSLDGGLAFLGYNEQFF
TRBJ2-3,TRBV5-1,NA,NA,TGCGCCAGCAGCTTGGGGGAGCCTGAAACGGATACGCAGTATTTT,CASSLGEPETDTQYF
TRBJ1-1,TRBV10-3,NA,TRBD1,TGTGCCATCAGAAGGGACAGTATGAACACTGAAGCTTTCTTT,CAIRRDSMNTEAFF
TRBJ1-5,TRBV5-1,NA,NA,TGCGCCAGCAGCACAAACCCCGGGCAGCCCCAGCATTTT,CASSTNPGQPQHF
TRBJ1-2,TRBV7-3,NA,NA,TGTGCCAGCAGCATTGCTCCGGGACAAGCTAACTATGGCTACACCTTC,CASSIAPGQANYGYTF
TRBJ2-2,TRBV2,NA,NA,TGTGCCAGCAGCGAGAAGAACACCGGGGAGCTGTTTTTT,CASSEKNTGELFF
TRBJ1-1,TRBV5-6,NA,NA,TGTGCCAGCAGCTTCCCAGGGCGTCGTGAAGCTTTCTTT,CASSFPGRREAFF
TRBJ2-3,TRBV27,NA,TRBD2,TGTGCCAGCAGTGCGCTAGCGGGGGGGGGCACAGATACGCAGTATTTT,CASSALAGGGTDTQYF
TRBJ1-2,TRBV12-3/TRBV12-4,NA,NA,TGTGCCAGCAGTGTAGGGCATGGCTACACCTTC,CASSVGHGYTF
TRBJ2-7,TRBV6-5,NA,NA,TGTGCCAGCAGTTACGGCAACTACCCCTACGAGCAGTACTTC,CASSYGNYPYEQYF
TRBJ2-3,TRBV7-6,few,TRBD2,TGTGCCAGCAGCTCCGCAGCGGGGGGGCCTCTAGATACGCAGTATTTT,CASSSAAGGPLDTQYF
TRBJ1-4,TRBV24-1,NA,NA,TGTGCCACCCAAGGACGGCCTACTGAGGGCGAAAAACTGTTTTTT,CATQGRPTEGEKLFF
TRBJ1-1,TRBV12-3/TRBV12-4,NA,NA,TGTGCCAGCAGCAATTTTAGGGGGGGCTATGCTTTCTTT,CASSNFRGGYAFF
TRBJ2-1,TRBV6-2/TRBV6-3,NA,TRBD1,TGTGCCAGCAGTTACGACAGGGGGCGCGAGCAGTTCTTC,CASSYDRGREQFF
TRBJ1-4,TRBV5-1,many,NA,TGCGCCAGCAGCTTGGGCGGCGGGGGTGAAAAACTGTTTTTT,CASSLGGGGEKLFF
TRBJ1-6,TRBV4-2,few,TRBD1,TGTGCCAGCAGCCAGGGGACAGGGGGGGTTAATTCACCCCTCCACTTT,CASSQGTGGVNSPLHF
TRBJ2-5,TRBV2,NA,TRBD2,TGTGCCAGCAGTGAGCGGGGGGGCCGGGGGGAGACCCAGTACTTC,CASSERGGRGETQYF
TRBJ2-1,TRBV30,NA,TRBD1,TGTGCCTGGAGCCCTGGACAGGGGTCCCCGGAGCAGTTCTTC,CAWSPGQGSPEQFF
TRBJ1-3,TRBV3-1/TRBV3-2,NA,TRBD1,TGTGCCAGCAGCCTAACCCAGGGGGTTTCTGGAAACACCATATATTTT,CASSLTQGVSGNTIYF
TRBJ2-3,TRBV4-2,NA,TRBD2,TGTGCCAGCAGCCAAGAGTCTAGCGGGGGGGCTACAGATACGCAGTATTTT,CASSQESSGGATDTQYF
TRBJ1-2,TRBV29-1,NA,NA,TGCAGCGTGGGGGGGGCCTACAGGGGCTACACCTTC,CSVGGAYRGYTF
TRBJ2-7,TRBV3-1/TRBV3-2,NA,NA,TGTGCCAGCAGCCAAGGTCCAGGCAGAGGGTACGAGCAGTACTTC,CASSQGPGRGYEQYF
TRBJ2-7,TRBV2,few,TRBD1,TGTGCCAGCAGTGAATCAGGGACAGGGGCGCGCGAGCAGTACTTC,CASSESGTGAREQYF
TRBJ1-2,TRBV10-3,NA,NA,TGTGCCATCAGTGAGAAAGGGGCTGGAGGCTACACCTTC,CAISEKGAGGYTF
TRBJ1-4,TRBV9,NA,NA,TGTGCCAGCAGTCCCACGGGAAGAGTTAATGAAAAACTGTTTTTT,CASSPTGRVNEKLFF
TRBJ1-2,TRBV14,NA,NA,TGTGCCAGCAGCCCCGGGACAAGATCCTATGGCTACACCTTC,CASSPGTRSYGYTF
TRBJ2-1,TRBV3-1/TRBV3-2,NA,NA,TGTGCCAGCAGCCAAGACGGGGCGGGGCCAAACAATGAGCAGTTCTTC,CASSQDGAGPNNEQFF
TRBJ2-3,TRBV4-1,NA,NA,TGCGCCAGCAGCCAAGATTTTCGGTACCTCAGCACAGATACGCAGTATTTT,CASSQDFRYLSTDTQYF
TRBJ2-5,TRBV5-6,NA,TRBD1,TGTGCCAGCAGCTTGACAGGGGTTGGGAAGGAGACCCAGTACTTC,CASSLTGVGKETQYF
TRBJ1-2,TRBV7-8,NA,NA,TGTGCCAGCAGCTTAGGGGGGGAATTAAACTATGGCTACACCTTC,CASSLGGELNYGYTF
TRBJ2-3,TRBV12-5,NA,TRBD1,TGTGCTAGTGGTTTGGAGGTGACAGGGGTTTTTGTAACAGATACGCAGTATTTT,CASGLEVTGVFVTDTQYF
TRBJ1-1,TRBV3-1/TRBV3-2,NA,NA,TGTGCCAGCAGCCTAGGCGGGGGTGAAGCTTTCTTT,CASSLGGGEAFF
TRBJ2-7,TRBV4-1,NA,NA,TGCGCCAGCAGCCAAGTCACAGGAACCTACGAGCAGTACTTC,CASSQVTGTYEQYF
TRBJ1-5,TRBV19,NA,NA,TGTGCCAGTAGGCGGGACGGCCTTTACAATCAGCCCCAGCATTTT,CASRRDGLYNQPQHF
TRBJ2-5,TRBV2,few,NA,TGTGCCAGCAGTTCGGAGCGGCCCCCGGGGGAGACCCAGTACTTC,CASSSERPPGETQYF
TRBJ1-1,TRBV30,NA,NA,TGTGCCTGGAGTGTATCAGCGCTAAGAGAAGCTTTCTTT,CAWSVSALREAFF
TRBJ2-7,TRBV7-2,NA,TRBD1,TGTGCCAGCAGCTTAATACAGGGGAACTACGAGCAGTACTTC,CASSLIQGNYEQYF
TRBJ2-1,TRBV24-1,NA,TRBD2,TGTGCCACCAGTGACGGACTAGCGGACTCCTACAATGAGCAGTTCTTC,CATSDGLADSYNEQFF
TRBJ2-1,TRBV2,NA,NA,TGTGCCAGAGCTACCTTAGGAGGGGCTAGGGATGAGCAGTTCTTC,CARATLGGARDEQFF
TRBJ2-3,TRBV2,NA,TRBD2,TGTGCCAGCAGTGAAGGAGGGCGGGGGGGGACAGATACGCAGTATTTT,CASSEGGRGGTDTQYF
TRBJ1-5,TRBV5-1,once,NA,TGCGCCAGCAGCTTATCCGGTAATAGCAATCAGCCCCAGCATTTT,CASSLSGNSNQPQHF
TRBJ2-3,TRBV5-6,NA,NA,TGTGCCAGCAGCTCTTCACAGGTTTTAGATACGCAGTATTTT,CASSSSQVLDTQYF
TRBJ2-1,TRBV11-2,NA,TRBD2,TGTGCCAGCAGACCGGGACTAGCGGGGGGGTACAATGAGCAGTTCTTC,CASRPGLAGGYNEQFF
TRBJ1-1,TRBV5-5,NA,NA,TGTGCCAGCAGCTTGGGCAGGGCAAACACTGAAGCTTTCTTT,CASSLGRANTEAFF
TRBJ2-2,TRBV7-3,NA,TRBD2,TGTGCCAGCAGCTCGGGGGGAACCGGGGAGCTGTTTTTT,CASSSGGTGELFF
TRBJ1-3,TRBV19,NA,TRBD1,TGTGCCAGTAGTAAACAGGGGGCGCCGAACACCATATATTTT,CASSKQGAPNTIYF
TRBJ1-3,TRBV23-1,NA,NA,TGCGCCAGCAGTCAATCCATGAAGGGGGACTCTGGAAACACCATATATTTT,CASSQSMKGDSGNTIYF
TRBJ1-1,TRBV5-5,NA,NA,TGTGCCAGCAGCTCCGCCTCCTGGGCGCAGGTGACTGAAGCTTTCTTT,CASSSASWAQVTEAFF